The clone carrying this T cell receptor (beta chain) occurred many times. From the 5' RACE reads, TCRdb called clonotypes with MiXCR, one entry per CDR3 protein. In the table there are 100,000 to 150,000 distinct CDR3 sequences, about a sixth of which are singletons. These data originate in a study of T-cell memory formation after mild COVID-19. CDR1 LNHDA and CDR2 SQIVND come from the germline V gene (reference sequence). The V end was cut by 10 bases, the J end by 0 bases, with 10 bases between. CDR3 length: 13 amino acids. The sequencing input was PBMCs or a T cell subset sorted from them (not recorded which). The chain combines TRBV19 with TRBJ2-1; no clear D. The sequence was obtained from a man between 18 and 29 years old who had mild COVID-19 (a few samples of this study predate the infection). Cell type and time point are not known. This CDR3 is CATSGYSYNEQFF. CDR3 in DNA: TGTGCCACCTCGGGTTACTCCTACAATGAGCAGTTCTTC.